The source of this T cell receptor (beta chain) is a study of T cell changes during pregnancy in multiple sclerosis. Using immunoSEQ multiplex PCR, the repertoire was profiled, and TCRdb retains in-frame clones only, with some absent. The table has about 44,000 clones, roughly 94% seen once; the top ten hold approximately 0.49%. The V gene's germline CDR1 is SGHNT and CDR2 YYREEE (reference sequence). CDR3 length: 16 residues. V was pared by 4 bases and J by 7 bases, with 12 bases of the junction left unmatched. This clonotype was obtained from a female donor with multiple sclerosis, enrolled in a pregnancy study. Sequences were derived from CD4+ T cells from peripheral blood mononuclear cells, sampled in the first trimester of pregnancy. V and J are TRBV5-4 and TRBJ1-4; 8 bases are shared with TRBD1. CDR3 coding DNA: TGTGCCAGCAGCGAGCCTCCCGGGACAGGAGTTGAAAAACTGTTTTTT. Translating it yields CASSEPPGTGVEKLFF.